This T cell receptor (beta chain) was sequenced during a study of CD4 T cells in relation to SARS-CoV-2 and coronaviruses. Study at large: TCR beta CDR3s were sequenced after 10-day antigen culture of PBMCs.

Germline-derived CDR1 and CDR2 are MNHEY and SVGEGT. The CDR3 totals 18 residues. Losses at the gene ends were 2 bases for V and 4 bases for J; bases not matched to a gene: 12. The unexposed donors gave CD4+ T cells in about 2011-2018, prior to COVID-19. The cells were cultured for 10 days before CD4+ T cells were isolated. Cells permitting, SARS-CoV-2 S/N and four cold-coronavirus spikes were tested on unexposed-donor CD4+ T cells. This clone was observed a single time. Antigen unknown. The assay was immunoSEQ multiplex PCR, and TCRdb's table has in-frame clones only and misses some. Of roughly 25,000 clones in the sample, 73% were seen once.

Sequences were obtained from CD4+ T cells from PBMCs, cultured in vitro. This sequence was found in a human donor in good health. The chain uses TRBV6-2 or TRBV6-3 and TRBJ1-5, with 9 positions matching TRBD1. In nucleotides, the CDR3 is TGTGCCAGCAGTTACAACTTTAAGACAGGGGGGCCTAATCAGCCCCAGCATTTT. Translating gives CASSYNFKTGGPNQPQHF.